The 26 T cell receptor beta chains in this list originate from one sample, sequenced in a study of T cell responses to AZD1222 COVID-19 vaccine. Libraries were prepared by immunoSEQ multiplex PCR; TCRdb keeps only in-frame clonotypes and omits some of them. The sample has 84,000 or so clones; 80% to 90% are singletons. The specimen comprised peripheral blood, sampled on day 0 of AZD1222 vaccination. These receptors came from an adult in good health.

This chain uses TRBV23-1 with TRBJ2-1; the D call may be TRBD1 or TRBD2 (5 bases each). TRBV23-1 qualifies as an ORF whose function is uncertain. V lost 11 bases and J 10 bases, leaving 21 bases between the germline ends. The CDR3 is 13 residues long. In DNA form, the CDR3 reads TGCGCCGTATGTCACGAGGGAAGGGGAGAGCAGTTCTTC. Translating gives CAVCHEGRGEQFF.

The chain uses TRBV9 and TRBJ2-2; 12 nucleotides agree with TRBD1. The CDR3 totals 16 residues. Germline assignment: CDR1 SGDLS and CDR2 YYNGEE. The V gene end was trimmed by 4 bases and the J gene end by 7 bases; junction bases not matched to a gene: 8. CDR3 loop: CASSRRDRGRDGELFF. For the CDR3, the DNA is TGTGCCAGCAGCCGCCGGGACAGGGGGCGGGACGGGGAGCTGTTTTTT.

CDR3 loop: CASRLLDFSTDTQYF. The CDR3 DNA is TGTGCCAGCAGGTTACTAGACTTTAGCACAGATACGCAGTATTTT. V usage is TRBV11-2 and J usage is TRBJ2-3, with TRBD2 as a possible D gene (5 bases). Trimming cost V 6 bases and J 0 bases, with 13 bases left between them. Germline V gives CDR1 SGHAT, CDR2 FQNNGV. The length of the CDR3 is 15 residues.

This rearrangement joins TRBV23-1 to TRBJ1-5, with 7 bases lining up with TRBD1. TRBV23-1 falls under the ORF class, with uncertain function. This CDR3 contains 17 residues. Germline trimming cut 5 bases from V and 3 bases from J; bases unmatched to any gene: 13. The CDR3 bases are TGCGCCAGCAGTTACCATCCGGGACAGCTCTACAATCAGCCCCAGCATTTT. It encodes CASSYHPGQLYNQPQHF.

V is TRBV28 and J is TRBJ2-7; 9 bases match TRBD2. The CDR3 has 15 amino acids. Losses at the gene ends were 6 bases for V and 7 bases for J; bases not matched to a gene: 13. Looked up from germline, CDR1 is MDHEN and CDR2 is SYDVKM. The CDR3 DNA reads TGTGCCAGCAGCAACGTGGGCGGGAGGGTTCAGGAGCAGTACTTC. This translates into CASSNVGGRVQEQYF.

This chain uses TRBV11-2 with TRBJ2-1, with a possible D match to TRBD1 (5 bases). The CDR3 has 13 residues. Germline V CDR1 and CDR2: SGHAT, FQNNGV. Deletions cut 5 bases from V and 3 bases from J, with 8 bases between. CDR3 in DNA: TGTGCCAGCAGCGCAGACAGCTACAATGAGCAGTTCTTC. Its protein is CASSADSYNEQFF.

The CDR3 sequence: CASSPGTVYEQYF. DNA of the CDR3: TGTGCCAGCAGCCCCGGGACAGTTTACGAGCAGTACTTC. This chain uses TRBV5-8 with TRBJ2-7; 7 bases fit TRBD1. CDR1 and CDR2 from the germline V gene are SGHTS and YDEGEE. J gave up 4 bases and V 4 bases, and 5 bases lay outside the gene matches. CDR3 size: 13 residues.

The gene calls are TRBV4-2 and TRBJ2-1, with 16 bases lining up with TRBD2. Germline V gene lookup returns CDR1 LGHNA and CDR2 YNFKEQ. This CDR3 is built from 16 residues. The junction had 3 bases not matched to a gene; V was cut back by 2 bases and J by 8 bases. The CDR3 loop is CASSQTGLAGGDEQFF. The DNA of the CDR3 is TGTGCCAGCAGCCAAACGGGACTAGCGGGAGGGGATGAGCAGTTCTTC.

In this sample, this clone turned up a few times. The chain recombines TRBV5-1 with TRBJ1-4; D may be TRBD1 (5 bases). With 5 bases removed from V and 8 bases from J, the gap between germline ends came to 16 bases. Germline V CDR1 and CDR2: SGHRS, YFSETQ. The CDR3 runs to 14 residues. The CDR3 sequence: CASRISREKEKLFF. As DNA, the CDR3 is TGCGCCAGCAGGATCTCCAGGGAGAAGGAAAAACTGTTTTTT.

CDR3 sequence: CSATGDGYTF. The CDR3 region has the DNA TGCAGTGCTACAGGGGATGGCTACACCTTC. V usage is TRBV20-1 and J usage is TRBJ1-2; D is possibly TRBD1 (6 bases). The CDR3 extends over 10 amino acids. Deletions cut 4 bases from V and 6 bases from J, with 6 bases between. Germline CDR1 reads DFQATT; CDR2 reads SNEGSKA (reference sequence).

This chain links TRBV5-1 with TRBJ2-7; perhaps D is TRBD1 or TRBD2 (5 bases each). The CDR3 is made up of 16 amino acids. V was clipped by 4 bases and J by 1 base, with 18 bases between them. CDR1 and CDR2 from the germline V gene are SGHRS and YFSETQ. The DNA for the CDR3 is TGCGCCAGCAGCCGAGGGGTATCCCAGGAGTCCTACGAGCAGTACTTC. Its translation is CASSRGVSQESYEQYF.

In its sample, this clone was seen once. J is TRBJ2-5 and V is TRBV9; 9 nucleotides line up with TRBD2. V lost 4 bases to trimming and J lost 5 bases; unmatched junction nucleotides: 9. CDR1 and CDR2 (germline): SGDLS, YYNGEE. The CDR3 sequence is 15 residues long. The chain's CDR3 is CASSPEGLARETQYF. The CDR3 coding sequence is TGTGCCAGCAGCCCGGAGGGACTAGCACGTGAGACCCAGTACTTC.

The CDR3 sequence: CASTPGGQGTSYEQYF. In DNA, the CDR3 is TGTGCCAGCACCCCTGGTGGACAGGGGACCTCCTACGAGCAGTACTTC. J is TRBJ2-7 and V is TRBV11-3; 9 bases fit TRBD1. CDR3 length: 16 residues. Per germline, CDR1 SGHNT and CDR2 YENEEA. Trimming at V came to 7 bases and at J to 0 bases, leaving 10 bases not matched to a gene.

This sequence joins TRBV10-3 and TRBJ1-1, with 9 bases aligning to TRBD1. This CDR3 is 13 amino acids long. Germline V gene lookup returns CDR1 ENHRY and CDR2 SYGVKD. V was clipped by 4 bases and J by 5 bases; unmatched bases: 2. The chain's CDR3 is CAISGQGGTEAFF. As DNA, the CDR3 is TGTGCCATCAGTGGACAGGGGGGGACTGAAGCTTTCTTT.

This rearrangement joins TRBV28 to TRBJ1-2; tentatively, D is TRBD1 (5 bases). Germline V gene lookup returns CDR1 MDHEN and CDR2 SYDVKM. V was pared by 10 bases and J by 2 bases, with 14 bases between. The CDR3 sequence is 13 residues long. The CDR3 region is CATGGGENYGYTF. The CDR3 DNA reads TGTGCCACCGGCGGGGGGGAGAACTATGGCTACACCTTC.

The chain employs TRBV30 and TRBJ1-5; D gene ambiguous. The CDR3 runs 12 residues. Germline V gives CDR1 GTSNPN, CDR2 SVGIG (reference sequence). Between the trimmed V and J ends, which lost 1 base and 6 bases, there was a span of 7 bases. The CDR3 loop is CAWSDGVQPQHF. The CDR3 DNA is TGTGCCTGGAGTGATGGGGTTCAGCCCCAGCATTTT.

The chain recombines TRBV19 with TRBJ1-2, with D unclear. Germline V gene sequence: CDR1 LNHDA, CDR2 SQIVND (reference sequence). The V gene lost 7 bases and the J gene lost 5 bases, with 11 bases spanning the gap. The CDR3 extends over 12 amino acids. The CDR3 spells CASNARQYGYTF. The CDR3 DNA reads TGTGCCAGTAATGCCAGACAATATGGCTACACCTTC.

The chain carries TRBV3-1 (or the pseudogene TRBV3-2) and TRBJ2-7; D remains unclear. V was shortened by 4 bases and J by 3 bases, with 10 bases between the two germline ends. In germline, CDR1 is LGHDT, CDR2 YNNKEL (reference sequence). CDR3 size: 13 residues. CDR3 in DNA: TGTGCCAGCAGCCTAGGGTCCGACTACGAGCAGTACTTC. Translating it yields CASSLGSDYEQYF.

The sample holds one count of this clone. CDR3 DNA: TGTGCCAGCAGCCGTGGGCGTAGCGGGACCTACAATGAGCAGTTCTTC. Its protein is CASSRGRSGTYNEQFF. The V gene is TRBV7-3, the J gene TRBJ2-1; 8 bases are shared with TRBD2. CDR3 length equals 16 residues. The V and J ends lost 5 bases and 2 bases, in that order; junction bases with no gene match: 8. Germline loops: CDR1 SGHTA, CDR2 FQGTGA.

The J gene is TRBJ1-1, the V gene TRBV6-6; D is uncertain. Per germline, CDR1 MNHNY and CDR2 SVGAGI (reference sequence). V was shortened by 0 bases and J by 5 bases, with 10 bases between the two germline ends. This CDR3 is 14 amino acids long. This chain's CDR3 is CASSYSSAGTEAFF. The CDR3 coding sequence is TGTGCCAGCAGTTACTCGTCGGCGGGAACTGAAGCTTTCTTT.

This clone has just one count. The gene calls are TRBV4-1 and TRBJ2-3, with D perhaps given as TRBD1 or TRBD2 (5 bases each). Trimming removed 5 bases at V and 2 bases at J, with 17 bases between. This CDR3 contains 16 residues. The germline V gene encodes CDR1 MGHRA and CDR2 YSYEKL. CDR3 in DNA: TGCGCCAGCAGCTTAAGAGGGCAGGACAACACAGATACGCAGTATTTT. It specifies CASSLRGQDNTDTQYF.

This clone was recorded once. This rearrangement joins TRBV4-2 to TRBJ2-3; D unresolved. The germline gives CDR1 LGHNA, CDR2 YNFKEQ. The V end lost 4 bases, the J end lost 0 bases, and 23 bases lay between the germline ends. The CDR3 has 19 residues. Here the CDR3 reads CASSLGRVPPNFSTDTQYF. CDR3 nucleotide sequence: TGTGCCAGCAGCCTAGGTAGGGTGCCACCGAATTTTAGCACAGATACGCAGTATTTT.

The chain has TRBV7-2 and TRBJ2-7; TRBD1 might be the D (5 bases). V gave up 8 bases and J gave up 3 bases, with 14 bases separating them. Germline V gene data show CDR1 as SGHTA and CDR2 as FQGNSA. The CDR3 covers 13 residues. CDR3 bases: TGTGCCAGCTCAACCTCAGGGTTCTACGAGCAGTACTTC. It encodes CASSTSGFYEQYF.

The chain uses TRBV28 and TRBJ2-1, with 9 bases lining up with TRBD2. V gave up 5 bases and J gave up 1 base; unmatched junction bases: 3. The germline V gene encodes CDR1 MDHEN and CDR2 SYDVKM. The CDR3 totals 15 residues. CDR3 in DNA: TGTGCCAGCAGTGTCAGCGGGAGGTCCTACAATGAGCAGTTCTTC. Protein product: CASSVSGRSYNEQFF.

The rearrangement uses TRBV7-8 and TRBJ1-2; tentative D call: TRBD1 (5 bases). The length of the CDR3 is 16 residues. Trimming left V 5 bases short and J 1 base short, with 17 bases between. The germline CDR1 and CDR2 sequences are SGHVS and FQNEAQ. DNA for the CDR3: TGTGCCAGCAGCCTAATCGACAGCCGAGTTAACTATGGCTACACCTTC. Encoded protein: CASSLIDSRVNYGYTF.

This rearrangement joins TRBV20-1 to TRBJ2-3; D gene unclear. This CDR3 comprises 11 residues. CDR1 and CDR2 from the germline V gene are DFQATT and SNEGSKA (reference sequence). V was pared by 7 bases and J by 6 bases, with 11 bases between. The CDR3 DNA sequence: TGCAGTGGCCAATTGGGGGATACGCAGTATTTT. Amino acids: CSGQLGDTQYF.